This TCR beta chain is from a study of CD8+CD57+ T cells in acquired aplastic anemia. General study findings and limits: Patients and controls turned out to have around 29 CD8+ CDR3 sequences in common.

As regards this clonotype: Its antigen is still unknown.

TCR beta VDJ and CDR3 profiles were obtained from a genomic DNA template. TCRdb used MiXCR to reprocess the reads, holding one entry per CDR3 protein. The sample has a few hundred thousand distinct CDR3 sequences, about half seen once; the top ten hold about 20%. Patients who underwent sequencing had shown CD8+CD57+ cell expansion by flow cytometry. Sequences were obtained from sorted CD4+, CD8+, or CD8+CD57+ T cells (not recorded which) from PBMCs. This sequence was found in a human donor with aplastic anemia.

CDR3 nucleotide sequence: TGTGCCAGCAGCCTGACCAGGGATCGGGGCTACACCTTC. This translates into CASSLTRDRGYTF. The rearrangement joins TRBV6-6 to TRBJ1-2; D possibly corresponds to TRBD1 (5 bases). Trimming removed 6 bases from V and 8 bases from J, with 16 bases in between. The germline gives CDR1 MNHNY, CDR2 SVGAGI (reference sequence). This CDR3 has 13 amino acids.